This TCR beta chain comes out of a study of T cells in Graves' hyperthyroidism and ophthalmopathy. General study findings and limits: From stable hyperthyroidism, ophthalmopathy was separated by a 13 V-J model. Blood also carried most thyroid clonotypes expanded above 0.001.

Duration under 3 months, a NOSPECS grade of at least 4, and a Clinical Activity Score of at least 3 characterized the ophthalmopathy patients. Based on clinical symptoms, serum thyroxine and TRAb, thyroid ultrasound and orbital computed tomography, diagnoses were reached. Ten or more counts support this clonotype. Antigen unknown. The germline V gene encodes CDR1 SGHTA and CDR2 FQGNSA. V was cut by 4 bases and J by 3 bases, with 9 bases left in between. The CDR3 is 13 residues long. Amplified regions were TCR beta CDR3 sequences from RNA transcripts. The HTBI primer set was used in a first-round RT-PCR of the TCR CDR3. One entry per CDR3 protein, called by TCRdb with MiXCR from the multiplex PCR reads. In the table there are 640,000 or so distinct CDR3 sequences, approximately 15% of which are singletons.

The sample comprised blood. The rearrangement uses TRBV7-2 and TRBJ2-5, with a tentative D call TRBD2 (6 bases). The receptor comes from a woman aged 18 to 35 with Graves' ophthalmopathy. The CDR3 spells CASSSQREETQYF. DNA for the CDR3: TGTGCCAGCAGCTCACAGCGGGAAGAGACCCAGTACTTC.